These 20 T cell receptor beta chains originate from one sample sequenced in a study of blood T cell repertoires in COVID-19. Profiling relied on immunoSEQ multiplex PCR, and the TCRdb table lists in-frame clones only, not all of them. The table has under 250,000 clones, roughly 80% seen once. The sequencing sample was made of peripheral blood. These receptors were taken from a woman aged 18-29 years with acute or convalescent COVID-19.

The genes are TRBV10-2 and TRBJ1-1; D is unclear. Germline V gene data show CDR1 as WSHSY and CDR2 as SAAADI. This CDR3 spans 12 amino acids. V lost 2 bases and J lost 7, with 8 bases in between. CDR3 residues: CASSEAAYEAFF. Here the CDR3 DNA reads TGCGCCAGCAGTGAGGCGGCGTATGAAGCTTTCTTT.

The CDR3 coding sequence is TGTGCCAGCAGCTTAATAGTGCTGGGAAGGGACAGCAAGAACACTGAAGCTTTCTTT. Translated, it gives CASSLIVLGRDSKNTEAFF. V and J are TRBV11-2 and TRBJ1-1, with 7 bases fitting TRBD1. CDR1 SGHAT and CDR2 FQNNGV come from the germline V gene. V was pared by 2 bases and J by 1 base, with 16 bases of the junction left unmatched. The CDR3 has 19 residues.

Here the CDR3 reads CASSLYREYGYTF. The CDR3 DNA reads TGTGCCAGCAGTTTATACAGGGAGTATGGCTACACCTTC. The rearrangement links TRBV27 to TRBJ1-2; D is possibly TRBD1 (6 bases). The CDR3 covers 13 residues. With 1 base removed from V and 5 bases from J, the gap between germline ends came to 8 bases. Looked up from germline, CDR1 is MNHEY and CDR2 is SMNVEV (reference sequence).

The rearrangement joins TRBV19 to TRBJ1-2, with a possible D match to TRBD1 (6 bases). This CDR3 spans 16 amino acids. Trimming took 2 bases from V and 4 from J, leaving 17 bases between them. Germline-derived CDR1 and CDR2 are LNHDA and SQIVND (reference sequence). This chain's CDR3 is CASSIRAGAAVYGYTF. CDR3 nucleotide sequence: TGTGCCAGTAGTATACGGGCAGGGGCAGCTGTCTATGGCTACACCTTC.

The chain carries TRBV10-3 and TRBJ2-1; TRBD2 might be the D (6 bases). Germline lookup yields CDR1 ENHRY and CDR2 SYGVKD. The CDR3 extends over 12 amino acids. V shed 2 bases and J shed 13 bases, with 12 bases lying between them. CDR3 region: CAISEGGTYQFF. CDR3 sequence (DNA): TGTGCCATCAGTGAGGGAGGGACCTACCAGTTCTTC.

This clone appeared many times. This chain connects TRBV4-3 to TRBJ1-6, with a weak D call TRBD1 (5 bases). The CDR3 extends over 15 amino acids. In germline, CDR1 is LGHNA, CDR2 YSLEER. V was cut by 4 bases and J by 5 bases, with 12 bases left in between. The CDR3 DNA is TGCGCCAGCAGCCCTGGGGGGTTTAATAATTCACCCCTCCACTTT. This translates into CASSPGGFNNSPLHF.

The chain has TRBV23-1 and TRBJ1-4, with D perhaps TRBD1 (6 bases). TRBV23-1 is placed among ORFs of uncertain function. The CDR3 sequence is 16 residues long. The V gene lost 2 bases and the J gene lost 8 bases, with 18 bases spanning the gap. CDR3 sequence reads: CASSQHYRVKYEKLFF. The CDR3 DNA is TGCGCCAGCAGTCAACACTACAGGGTGAAGTACGAAAAACTGTTTTTT.

The J gene is TRBJ2-1, the V gene TRBV11-2, with 7 bases aligning to TRBD2. Looked up from germline, CDR1 is SGHAT and CDR2 is FQNNGV. The CDR3 totals 16 residues. Trimming at V came to 1 base and at J to 2 bases, leaving 5 bases not matched to a gene. The CDR3 DNA is TGTGCCAGCAGCTTAGTTCTGAGCGGGACCTACAATGAGCAGTTCTTC. It yields the protein CASSLVLSGTYNEQFF.

CDR3 coding DNA: TGTGCCAGCAGCTCCGGGACAGGGGGCTCTGGGGCCAACGTCCTGACTTTC. Encoded protein: CASSSGTGGSGANVLTF. The chain combines TRBV7-3 with TRBJ2-6, with 11 positions matching TRBD1. V lost 4 bases to trimming and J lost 0 bases; unmatched junction nucleotides: 2. In germline, CDR1 is SGHTA, CDR2 FQGTGA. This CDR3 comprises 17 residues.

This chain joins TRBV9 and TRBJ2-1; D possibly corresponds to TRBD2 (6 bases). Trimming left V 1 base short and J 4 bases short, with 12 bases between. Germline assignment: CDR1 SGDLS and CDR2 YYNGEE. The CDR3 length is 15 residues. The CDR3 loop reads CASSVSGLLYNEQFF. For the CDR3, the DNA is TGTGCCAGCAGCGTAAGTGGACTATTATACAATGAGCAGTTCTTC.

The chain joins TRBV6-2 or TRBV6-3 to TRBJ2-7; no clear D. Germline assignment: CDR1 MNHEY and CDR2 SVGEGT. This CDR3 is 12 amino acids long. V was trimmed by 2 bases and J by 6 bases, leaving 8 bases between them. CDR3 bases: TGTGCCAGCAGTTACCTCAGGTCCGAGCAGTACTTC. Its translation is CASSYLRSEQYF.

The V and J genes are TRBV7-2 and TRBJ1-2; 8 nucleotides match TRBD1. Germline V gives CDR1 SGHTA, CDR2 FQGNSA. Losses at the gene ends were 0 bases for V and 4 bases for J; bases not matched to a gene: 10. The CDR3 spans 17 residues. The CDR3 loop reads CASSLARGQGGSYGYTF. Written as DNA, the CDR3 is TGTGCCAGCAGCTTAGCCCGCGGACAGGGAGGGAGCTATGGCTACACCTTC.

CDR3 loop: CASGWRTGREAFF. The CDR3 DNA reads TGTGCCAGCGGGTGGAGGACAGGGCGTGAAGCTTTCTTT. The gene calls are TRBV7-8 and TRBJ1-1, with 8 bases lining up with TRBD1. The germline V gene encodes CDR1 SGHVS and CDR2 FQNEAQ. Unmatched junction bases numbered 9, after V lost 8 bases and J lost 7 bases. CDR3 length: 13 amino acids.

The sample holds one count of this clone. The chain has TRBV19 and TRBJ2-2; no reliable D call. This CDR3 spans 16 amino acids. Germline V CDR1 and CDR2: LNHDA, SQIVND (reference sequence). V was cut by 5 bases and J by 8 bases, with 21 bases left in between. CDR3 DNA: TGTGCCAGTAGTCGTCCGGCTAGTCAAAAAGGTGGGGAGCTGTTTTTT. It translates to CASSRPASQKGGELFF.

The sample holds one count of this clone. The V gene is TRBV4-1, the J gene TRBJ2-4; 7 nucleotides match TRBD2. The CDR3 totals 18 residues. J lost 1 base, V lost 0 bases, and 9 bases had no gene match. CDR1 and CDR2 from the germline V gene are MGHRA and YSYEKL. The CDR3 loop is CASSQDGGRVGAKNIQYF. As DNA, the CDR3 is TGCGCCAGCAGCCAAGATGGGGGGAGGGTAGGGGCCAAAAACATTCAGTACTTC.

The V call is TRBV27, the J call TRBJ1-5; the D is unclear. The germline V gene has CDR1 MNHEY and CDR2 SMNVEV (reference sequence). The V end was cut by 1 base, the J end by 4 bases, with 5 bases between. The CDR3 contains 13 residues. CDR3 sequence reads: CASSLFLNQPQHF. The CDR3 DNA is TGTGCCAGCAGTTTATTCCTGAATCAGCCCCAGCATTTT.

The chain combines TRBV15 with TRBJ2-7; D possibly corresponds to TRBD1 (5 bases). Germline CDR1 reads LNHNV; CDR2 reads YYDKDF (reference sequence). V was trimmed by 1 base and J by 0 bases, leaving 13 bases between them. This CDR3 is built from 16 residues. CDR3 DNA: TGTGCCACCAGCAGAGTTCCGGACACATTCTCCTACGAGCAGTACTTC. It translates to CATSRVPDTFSYEQYF.

The V and J genes are TRBV19 and TRBJ1-6; no definite D call. The CDR3 extends over 12 amino acids. The V gene's germline CDR1 is LNHDA and CDR2 SQIVND (reference sequence). Between the trimmed V and J ends, which lost 3 bases and 7 bases, there was a span of 4 bases. The CDR3 here is CASSIENSPLHF. Here the CDR3 DNA reads TGTGCCAGTAGTATCGAGAATTCACCCCTCCACTTT.

This chain joins TRBV7-3 and TRBJ2-2; perhaps TRBD2 as D (6 bases). Trimming left V 6 bases short and J 3 bases short, with 11 bases between. This CDR3 is 14 amino acids long. Germline-derived CDR1 and CDR2 are SGHTA and FQGTGA. The CDR3 loop reads CASSRDSYTGELFF. The CDR3 coding sequence is TGTGCCAGCAGTCGGGACTCGTACACCGGGGAGCTGTTTTTT.

This clone has at least ten counts. V is TRBV28 and J is TRBJ1-1, with 9 positions matching TRBD1. CDR1 and CDR2 (germline): MDHEN, SYDVKM. The V gene end was trimmed by 6 bases and the J gene end by 4 bases; junction bases not matched to a gene: 6. The CDR3 totals 14 residues. CDR3 sequence: CASSLGQGFTEAFF. Written as DNA, the CDR3 is TGTGCCAGCAGCCTGGGACAGGGATTCACTGAAGCTTTCTTT.